This T cell receptor beta chain emerged from a study of T cells in Graves' hyperthyroidism and ophthalmopathy. Broader study findings: Ophthalmopathy was identified by the model a median around 5.9 months ahead of onset.

This CDR3 has 13 residues. CDR1 and CDR2 from the germline V gene are SEHNR and FQNEAQ (reference sequence). V was pared by 7 bases and J by 10 bases, with 17 bases between. Comments on this clonotype: No antigen is known for it.

Stable hyperthyroidism: no ophthalmopathy progression over 18 months of follow-up. The investigators amplified TCR beta CDR3 regions from RNA transcripts. With the HTBI primer set, the TCR CDR3 went through a first round of RT-PCR. Each CDR3 protein is one row after TCRdb ran MiXCR on the multiplex PCR reads. The sample has roughly 700,000 distinct CDR3 sequences, approximately 14% seen once. The sample was blood. The TCR originated in a woman in her late teens or twenties with Graves' hyperthyroidism. This chain connects TRBV7-9 to TRBJ2-1; a weak D match, TRBD2 (5 bases). The CDR3, as DNA: TGTGCCAGCATTAGCCCCCCGCAGCGGGAGCAGTTCTTC. Its translation: CASISPPQREQFF.